This TCR beta chain derives from a study of blood T cell repertoires in COVID-19. About the research overall: Italy, Spain and the United States were the sources of the convalescent and acute COVID-19 samples. T cells, B-cell-depleted T cells, or PBMCs supplied cDNA or gDNA.

The participants were between about 18 and 90 years old and came from 24 US areas. CDR1 and CDR2 (germline): SSHAT, FNYEAQ (reference sequence). The CDR3 totals 15 residues. The ends lost 4 bases at V and 4 bases at J; junction bases unmatched: 5. Sequenced by immunoSEQ multiplex PCR; TCRdb stores in-frame clones only, minus some. The profile covers about 320,000 clones, with around nine tenths appearing a single time and less than 4% taken by the ten largest. The sample consisted of PBMCs or T cells enriched from blood (not recorded which). The TCR comes from a woman under 40 who had been exposed to COVID-19. J is TRBJ2-1 and V is TRBV7-7; 9 bases fit TRBD1. The CDR3 loop is CASSSGGQGYNEQFF. The CDR3 DNA reads as TGTGCCAGCAGCTCTGGGGGACAGGGATACAATGAGCAGTTCTTC.